What follows is one T cell receptor (beta chain) and its context. The V gene lost 4 bases and the J gene lost 5 bases, with 17 bases spanning the gap. CDR3 length: 15 amino acids. Germline-derived CDR1 and CDR2 are MGHRA and YSYEKL. This record belongs to a study of blood T cell repertoires in COVID-19. Study-wide background: Specimens from acute and convalescent COVID-19 originated in the United States, Italy and Spain. Nucleic acid was either cDNA or gDNA, and it came from T cells, B-cell-depleted T cells, or PBMCs.

Authors' data handling: Reference gene primer amplification yielded estimated nucleated cell counts. Here immunoSEQ multiplex PCR was the method, and the copy in TCRdb shows in-frame clones only, minus some. The V and J calls and clone size were taken over from that table, and D and trimming were inferred from the DNA. The sample consists of 250,000 to 300,000 clones, approximately 90% of them appearing once. This clonotype was sampled from a middle-aged woman with acute or convalescent COVID-19. The genes are TRBV4-1 and TRBJ1-2; perhaps TRBD1 as D (5 bases). The sequencing sample was made of peripheral blood. The CDR3 sequence: CASSRPKTVPYGYTF. DNA of the CDR3: TGCGCCAGCAGCCGCCCCAAGACAGTACCATATGGCTACACCTTC.